The present T cell receptor (beta chain) was sequenced within a study of OX40 agonist ivuxolimab in advanced cancers. In terms of the full investigation: Ivuxolimab was a fully human IgG2 agonistic monoclonal antibody targeting the costimulatory receptor OX40 (CD134). Three dose-escalation patients achieved partial responses, one with hepatocellular carcinoma and two with cutaneous melanoma. Prior anti-PD-1, anti-PD-L1 or anti-CTLA-4 therapy was permitted, and approximately 39% of dose-escalation patients had received checkpoint inhibitors. The monotherapy dose-escalation portion (N of about 52 patients) of the phase I ivuxolimab trial is reported in the paper. Intravenous ivuxolimab was administered to patients every 2 weeks at six dose levels: 0.01, 0.1, 0.3, 1.5, 3 and 10 mg/kg. Among the roughly 52 dose-escalation patients, roughly 20 had hepatocellular carcinoma, some 15 melanoma, 9 renal cell carcinoma and 9 head and neck cancer. The point of sequencing TCRbeta in the periphery was to test whether ivuxolimab changed TCR sequence diversity and drove clonal T-cell expansion. In the dose-escalation cohort, over 65% of patients were male, and the mean age was approximately 60 years, with a range of roughly 20 to 80. Summary of the overall study and its limitations: After ivuxolimab, more expanded clones were found on average in CD8+ T cells than in CD4+ T cells. At doses of 0.1 to 3.0 mg/kg, clonal expansion of both CD4+ and CD8+ blood T cells was observed from baseline to week 6. The antigen specificity of the peripheral T cells that underwent clonal expansion was not determined. Partial responders in the 0.1-3.0 mg/kg groups had among the lowest normalized peripheral clonal expansion, especially among CD8+ T cells. Low levels of normalized T-cell clonal expansion were also seen in some patients who did not respond.

Patients with autoimmune disease history or receiving systemic immunosuppression were excluded from the trial. In every dose cohort, peripheral blood was drawn for TCR sequencing at baseline, cycle 4 day 1, and cycle 7 day 1. Samples came from an open-label, multicenter, first-in-human phase I dose-escalation trial of ivuxolimab. Adults with locally advanced or metastatic melanoma, renal cell carcinoma, hepatocellular carcinoma or head and neck squamous cell carcinoma were enrolled in the trial. Before TCR sequencing, CD4+ and CD8+ T cells were separately sorted from peripheral blood. This clone came up once. No cognate antigen has been identified for it. Per-nucleotide qualities are absent, and no much larger clonotype sits a single base away. V is shortened by 5 bases, J by 9 bases, and the region joining them spans 20 bases. According to the germline V gene, CDR1 reads SQVTM and CDR2 reads ANQGSEA. The CDR3, cysteine through phenylalanine, is 14 amino acids long. Only the CDR3 DNA stays, 42 bases, in frame from base 1.

To sequence the TCRbeta CDR3 region, genomic DNA was isolated from the sorted cells. The immunoSEQ Assay was used for sequencing of TCRbeta CDR3 regions. The immuneACCESS repertoire file appears here via TCRdb, limited to in-frame rearrangements. These files lack a portion of the clones; in checked studies, under half of the deficit traces to unresolved V genes, and the cause of the others is not known. In all, the sample holds around 90,000 clones, and 70% to 90% of those were seen once. The top ten clones comprise 7.4% of the sample. The sample was CD4+ or CD8+ T cells sorted from blood, taken in a trial of the OX40 agonist ivuxolimab. The origin of this receptor is an adult with an advanced solid tumor such as melanoma, head and neck, liver or kidney cancer. The V gene is TRBV29-1 and the J gene is TRBJ2-1; TRBD2 is possibly the D segment (5 matching bases). The DNA sequence is given as TGCAGCGTTCTCCCGCCCGAGAGGGCCAGTGAGCAGTTCTTC. It codes for CSVLPPERASEQFF.